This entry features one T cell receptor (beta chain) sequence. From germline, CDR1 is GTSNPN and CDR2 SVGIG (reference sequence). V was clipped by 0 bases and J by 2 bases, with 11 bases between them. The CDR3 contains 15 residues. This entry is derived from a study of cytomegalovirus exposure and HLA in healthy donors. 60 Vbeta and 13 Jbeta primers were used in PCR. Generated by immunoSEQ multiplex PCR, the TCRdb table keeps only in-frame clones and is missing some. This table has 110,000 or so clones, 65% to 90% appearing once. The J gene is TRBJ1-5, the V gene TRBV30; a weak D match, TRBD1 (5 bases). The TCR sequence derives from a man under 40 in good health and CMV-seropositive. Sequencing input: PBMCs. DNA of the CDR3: TGTGCCTGGAGTGTAGGGGTTGCAGGCAATCAGCCCCAGCATTTT. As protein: CAWSVGVAGNQPQHF.